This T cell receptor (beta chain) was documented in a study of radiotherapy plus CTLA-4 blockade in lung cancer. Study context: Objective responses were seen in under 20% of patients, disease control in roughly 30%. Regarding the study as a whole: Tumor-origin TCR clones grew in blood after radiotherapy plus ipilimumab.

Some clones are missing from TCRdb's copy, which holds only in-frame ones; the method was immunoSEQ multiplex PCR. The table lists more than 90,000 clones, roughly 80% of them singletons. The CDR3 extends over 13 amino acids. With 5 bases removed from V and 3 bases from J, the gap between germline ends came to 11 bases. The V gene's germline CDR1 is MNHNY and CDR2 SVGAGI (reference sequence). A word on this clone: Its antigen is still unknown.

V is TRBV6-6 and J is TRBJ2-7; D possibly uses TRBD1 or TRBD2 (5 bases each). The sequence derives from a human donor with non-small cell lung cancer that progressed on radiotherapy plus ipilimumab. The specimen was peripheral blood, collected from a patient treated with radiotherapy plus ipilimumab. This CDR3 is CASSGLGDYEQYV. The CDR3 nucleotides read TGTGCCAGCAGTGGGTTGGGGGACTACGAGCAGTACGTC.